The clone carrying this T cell receptor beta chain was recorded a few times. The sample comes from a study of T cells in Graves' hyperthyroidism and ophthalmopathy. The overall study: Blood was drawn when the patient was first diagnosed and still untreated.

What was amplified from RNA transcripts were TCR beta CDR3 regions. Carried out on the TCR CDR3, a first-round RT-PCR used the HTBI primer set. Using its own MiXCR run on the multiplex PCR reads, TCRdb lists one record per CDR3 protein. The table records about 840,000 distinct CDR3 sequences, more than 30% of them present only once. The receptor comes from a man aged 18-30 years with Graves' hyperthyroidism. The sequencing sample was made of blood.

The CDR3 nucleotides read TGTGCCAGCAGTGAGGACCTCGAGCAGTACTTC. Translated: CASSEDLEQYF. The chain carries TRBV5-5 and TRBJ2-7; D gene ambiguous. V was cut by 5 bases and J by 6 bases, with 9 bases left in between. Germline CDR1 SGHKS, CDR2 YYEKEE (reference sequence). This CDR3 has 11 residues.